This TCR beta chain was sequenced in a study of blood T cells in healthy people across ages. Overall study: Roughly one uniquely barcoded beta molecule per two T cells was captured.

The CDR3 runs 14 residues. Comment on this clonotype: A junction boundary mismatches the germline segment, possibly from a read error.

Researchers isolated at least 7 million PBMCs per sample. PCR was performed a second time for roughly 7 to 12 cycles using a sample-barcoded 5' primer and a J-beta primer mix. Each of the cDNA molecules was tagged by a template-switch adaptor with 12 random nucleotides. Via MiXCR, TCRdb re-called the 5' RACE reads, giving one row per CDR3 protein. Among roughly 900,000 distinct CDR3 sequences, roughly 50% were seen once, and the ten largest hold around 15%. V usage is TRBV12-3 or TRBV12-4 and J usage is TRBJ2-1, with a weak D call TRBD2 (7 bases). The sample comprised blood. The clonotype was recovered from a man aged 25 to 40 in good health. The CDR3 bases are TGTACCAGCAGTTTCCCCCCGGGGGGCTATGAGCAGTTCTTC. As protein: CTSSFPPGGYEQFF.